The 30 T cell receptor beta chains below come from one sample, sequenced in a study of naive and memory T cell subsets. Treatment of the sample: skin biopsy from PPD injection site in Mantoux-positive individual. TCR cDNA received a 3' ligated oligonucleotide that carried a UMI. Four PCR rounds used nested alpha and beta constant region primers plus the SP2 primer. TCRdb reanalysed the UMI-ligation and nested PCR reads using MiXCR and keeps one entry per CDR3 protein. The sample has fewer than 35,000 distinct CDR3 sequences, approximately 7.1% seen once. The input for sequencing was skin, taken from a tuberculin skin test site. Every receptor here comes from an adult in good health.

Many counts were recorded for this clonotype. The V gene is TRBV5-1, the J gene TRBJ2-2, with D tentatively TRBD2 (5 bases). V lost 0 bases, J lost 2 bases, and 11 bases lay in between. CDR1 SGHRS and CDR2 YFSETQ come from the germline V gene. The length of the CDR3 is 16 residues. The CDR3 coding sequence is TGCGCCAGCAGCTTGGTCGGGGTCCCTAACACCGGGGAGCTGTTTTTT. It translates to CASSLVGVPNTGELFF.

This clonotype has a count of ten or more. The J gene is TRBJ1-3, the V gene TRBV7-8; D may be TRBD1 (5 bases). Trimming cost V 6 bases and J 4 bases, with 19 bases left between them. CDR1 is SGHVS and CDR2 is FQNEAQ in the germline V gene. The CDR3 contains 16 residues. The chain's CDR3 is CASSSPQGRAGNTIYF. The CDR3 DNA reads TGTGCCAGCAGTTCCCCCCAGGGAAGGGCGGGAAACACCATATATTTT.

This clonotype was recorded many times. The CDR3 DNA is TGCGCCAGCAGCTTGAGGGCTAGCCCTCAAGAGACCCAGTACTTC. This gives the protein CASSLRASPQETQYF. The rearrangement uses TRBV5-1 and TRBJ2-5, with a weak D call TRBD2 (5 bases). Per the germline V gene, CDR1 is SGHRS and CDR2 is YFSETQ. There are 15 residues in the CDR3. The V end lost 1 base, the J end lost 2 bases, and 12 bases lay between the germline ends.

The J gene is TRBJ1-5, the V gene TRBV6-5, with 7 bases lining up with TRBD1. J gave up 1 base and V 5 bases, and 8 bases lay outside the gene matches. CDR3 length equals 16 residues. The V gene's germline CDR1 is MNHEY and CDR2 SVGAGI. CDR3 coding DNA: TGTGCCAGCAGTCGCGCTTCGACAGGGAGCAATCAGCCCCAGCATTTT. Translated, it gives CASSRASTGSNQPQHF.

Regarding this clonotype: This may arise from a read error, as a much more abundant clone is one base away. The rearrangement uses TRBV7-2 and TRBJ2-3; TRBD2 agrees at 12 bases. Trimming removed 5 bases from V and 11 bases from J; junction bases left unmatched: 11. The germline gives CDR1 SGHTA, CDR2 FQGNSA. This CDR3 is built from 15 residues. CDR3 sequence reads: CASSPSSGGAAEQYF. The CDR3 DNA is TGTGCCAGCAGCCCTTCTAGCGGGGGGGCGGCGGAGCAGTATTTT.

This clonotype occurred a few times. The chain joins TRBV6-1 to TRBJ1-5; possibly TRBD1 for D (5 bases). This CDR3 region has 12 residues. V was shortened by 7 bases and J by 9 bases, with 13 bases between the two germline ends. The V gene's germline CDR1 is MNHNS and CDR2 SASEGT. The CDR3 reads CASTQEQWPQHF. The DNA for the CDR3 is TGTGCCAGCACACAGGAACAATGGCCCCAGCATTTT.

This clonotype was recorded at least ten times. J is TRBJ1-2 and V is TRBV7-9, with 8 bases lining up with TRBD1. Trimming cost V 3 bases and J 4 bases; bases outside gene matches: 1. The CDR3 totals 13 residues. CDR1 and CDR2 (germline): SEHNR, FQNEAQ (reference sequence). CDR3 sequence reads: CASSLTGAYGYTF. The CDR3 DNA sequence: TGTGCCAGCAGCTTGACAGGGGCCTATGGCTACACCTTC.

This clonotype was counted ten times or more. One end of the junction varies from germline; a read error may be responsible. The chain is built from TRBV6-1 and TRBJ2-5; D is ambiguous. The germline gives CDR1 MNHNS, CDR2 SASEGT. CDR3 size: 11 residues. The CDR3 DNA is TGTGCCAGCACCGAATTGGACCAGTGGGACTTC. Amino acid sequence: CASTELDQWDF.

This chain links TRBV3-1 with TRBJ1-1, with unresolved D. Trimming removed 4 bases at V and 1 base at J, with 7 bases between. The germline V gene has CDR1 LGHDT and CDR2 YNNKEL (reference sequence). The CDR3 consists of 13 residues. The CDR3 DNA follows: TGTGCCAGCAGCCCCTTGTGGAACACTGAAGCTTTCTTT. This encodes CASSPLWNTEAFF.

This clonotype has at least ten counts. The rearrangement links TRBV5-6 to TRBJ1-5; D is possibly TRBD1 (5 bases). The V gene's germline CDR1 is SGHDT and CDR2 YYEEEE. The CDR3 contains 14 residues. Trimming removed 1 base at V and 4 bases at J, with 9 bases between. CDR3 sequence reads: CASSLSQGNQPQHF. The DNA for the CDR3 is TGTGCCAGCAGCTTGTCGCAGGGTAATCAGCCCCAGCATTTT.

This clonotype was seen at least ten times. The chain combines TRBV6-1 with TRBJ1-1; the D is unclear. This CDR3 has 13 amino acids. Germline-derived CDR1 and CDR2 are MNHNS and SASEGT. Trimming stripped 6 bases from V and 1 base from J, with 9 bases between. The CDR3 sequence is CASSVRENTEAFF. Here the CDR3 DNA reads TGTGCCAGCAGCGTTCGGGAGAACACTGAAGCTTTCTTT.

This clonotype was picked up a small number of times. The chain uses TRBV2 and TRBJ2-1; D uncertain. Per the germline V gene, CDR1 is SNHLY and CDR2 is FYNNEI. The CDR3 consists of 13 residues. Trimming cost V 4 bases and J 5 bases, with 9 bases left between them. For the CDR3, the DNA is TGTGCCAGCAGTGCGCGCTGTAACAATGAGCAGTTCTTC. Its protein product is CASSARCNNEQFF.

This clonotype appeared many times. This chain links TRBV5-6 with TRBJ1-1; D unclear. The germline CDR1 and CDR2 sequences are SGHDT and YYEEEE. The V and J ends lost 0 bases and 6 bases respectively, with 24 bases between them. CDR3 length equals 18 residues. The CDR3 loop reads CASSLVVIWDVEGSEAFF. CDR3 sequence (DNA): TGTGCCAGCAGCTTGGTCGTTATATGGGATGTAGAGGGTTCTGAAGCTTTCTTT.

In this sample, this clonotype turned up a few times. This chain uses TRBV29-1 with TRBJ1-1; D not resolved. This CDR3 is 11 amino acids long. V was trimmed by 7 bases and J by 0 bases, leaving 6 bases between them. Germline V gene data show CDR1 as SQVTM and CDR2 as ANQGSEA. CDR3 in DNA: TGCAGCGGGGAGTTGAACACTGAAGCTTTCTTT. Translating gives CSGELNTEAFF.

Comments on this clonotype: This may stem from a read error, because a much larger clone lies one nucleotide away. This chain links TRBV12-3 or TRBV12-4 with TRBJ1-5; 8 nucleotides line up with TRBD1. This CDR3 contains 13 residues. V lost 10 bases and J lost 6; bases outside the gene matches: 8. The CDR3 DNA follows: TGTGCCACCGGGCAGGGGGCGCCTCAGCCCCAGCATTTT. Protein: CATGQGAPQPQHF.

This clonotype was recorded a few times. The chain couples TRBV9 to TRBJ1-6; D is ambiguous. The germline V and J ends were trimmed by 4 bases and 4 bases, with 9 bases remaining between them. Germline CDR1 and CDR2: SGDLS and YYNGEE. The CDR3 is made up of 14 amino acids. CDR3 DNA: TGTGCCAGCAGCCCTCAGCAGTATAATTCACCCCTCCACTTT. Residues: CASSPQQYNSPLHF.

In its sample, this clonotype was seen a few times. V and J are TRBV4-1 and TRBJ2-3; 7 nucleotides match TRBD2. This CDR3 is built from 18 residues. The V and J ends lost 0 bases and 6 bases, in that order; junction bases with no gene match: 15. The germline V gene encodes CDR1 MGHRA and CDR2 YSYEKL. DNA of the CDR3: TGCGCCAGCAGCCAAGATTTGAGGGGCTTAGCGGGTCGGGATACGCAGTATTTT. Translation: CASSQDLRGLAGRDTQYF.

This clonotype appeared many times. This rearrangement joins TRBV5-1 to TRBJ2-1; no firm D call. Germline values: CDR1 SGHRS, CDR2 YFSETQ. V was cut by 4 bases and J by 4 bases, with 12 bases left in between. The CDR3 consists of 14 residues. The CDR3 DNA is TGCGCCAGCAGCCCCACTCCCCTATACAATGAGCAGTTCTTC. This translates into CASSPTPLYNEQFF.

In this sample, this clonotype turned up many times. The J gene is TRBJ2-7, the V gene TRBV28; D gene uncertain. CDR3 length: 13 amino acids. The germline V and J ends were trimmed by 6 bases and 1 base, with 10 bases remaining between them. Germline-derived CDR1 and CDR2 are MDHEN and SYDVKM. The CDR3 region has the DNA TGTGCCAGCAGCAACTCCGGTTCCTACGAGCAGTACTTC. Translated, it gives CASSNSGSYEQYF. Looking up the rest from reference TRBV28 and TRBJ2-7 gives the full variable domain: DVKVTQSSRYLVKRTGEKVFLECVQDMDHENMFWYRQDPGLGLRLIYFSYDVKMKEKGDIPEGYSVSREKKERFSLILESASTNQTSMYLCASSNSGSYEQYFGPGTRLTVT.

This clonotype was picked up a small number of times. The chain uses TRBV15 and TRBJ1-1; the D gene is possibly TRBD1 (6 bases). V gave up 1 base and J gave up 5 bases, with 11 bases separating them. The CDR3 has 14 amino acids. Germline CDR1 is LNHNV and CDR2 is YYDKDF (reference sequence). The CDR3: CATSRVTGFTEAFF. The CDR3, as DNA: TGTGCCACCAGCAGAGTTACAGGGTTTACTGAAGCTTTCTTT. Full variable domain (missing parts from reference TRBV15 and TRBJ1-1): DAMVIQNPRYQVTQFGKPVTLSCSQTLNHNVMYWYQQKSSQAPKLLFHYYDKDFNNEADTPDNFQSRRPNTSFCFLDIRSPGLGDTAMYLCATSRVTGFTEAFFGQGTRLTVV.

This clonotype ranks as medium-sized (0.01 to 0.1%). The chain is built from TRBV20-1 and TRBJ2-2; TRBD2 agrees at 9 bases. The ends lost 2 bases at V and 3 bases at J; junction bases unmatched: 13. This CDR3 spans 18 amino acids. Germline V lookup: CDR1 DFQATT, CDR2 SNEGSKA (reference sequence). CDR3 sequence: CSARKPGLAFLDTGELFF. The CDR3 DNA follows: TGCAGTGCTAGAAAACCGGGACTAGCATTTCTGGACACCGGGGAGCTGTTTTTT.

This clonotype was seen many times. The rearrangement uses TRBV19 and TRBJ2-2; 7 bases map to TRBD1. CDR1 is LNHDA, CDR2 SQIVND, per germline (reference sequence). V was clipped by 7 bases and J by 7 bases; unmatched bases: 9. The CDR3 has 14 amino acids. The chain's CDR3 is CASTRTGLVGELFF. The DNA for the CDR3 is TGTGCCAGTACCCGGACAGGTCTAGTCGGGGAGCTGTTTTTT.

The chain uses TRBV20-1 and TRBJ1-6, with unresolved D. Germline-derived CDR1 and CDR2 are DFQATT and SNEGSKA (reference sequence). This CDR3 spans 13 amino acids. Deletions cut 4 bases from V and 5 bases from J, with 9 bases between. Here the CDR3 reads CSATARDNSPLHF. CDR3 nucleotides: TGCAGTGCTACCGCGCGGGATAATTCACCCCTCCACTTT.

This clonotype was observed at least ten times. CDR3: CSARDSRQGPYEQYF. The CDR3 nucleotides read TGCAGTGCTAGAGATAGCCGACAGGGGCCCTACGAGCAGTACTTC. The chain recombines TRBV20-1 with TRBJ2-7, with 8 bases identical to TRBD1. Germline V gene sequence: CDR1 DFQATT, CDR2 SNEGSKA (reference sequence). V gave up 0 bases and J gave up 2 bases; unmatched junction bases: 6. This CDR3 comprises 15 residues.

The sample holds a few counts of this clonotype. The V gene is TRBV12-3 or TRBV12-4, the J gene TRBJ1-5, with 9 bases that match TRBD1. CDR3 size: 16 residues. After removal of 6 bases from V and 6 bases from J, the junction contained 12 bases not matched to a gene. The CDR3 nucleotides are TGTGCCAGCAGAAAAACCGGGACAGGGAGTGTTCAGCCCCAGCATTTT. This gives the protein CASRKTGTGSVQPQHF.

The sample holds many counts of this clonotype. The rearrangement links TRBV12-5 to TRBJ1-5; D might be TRBD1 (5 bases). The CDR3 extends over 16 amino acids. CDR1 is LGHNT and CDR2 is FRNRAP in the germline V gene. Between the trimmed V and J ends, which lost 7 bases and 4 bases, there was a span of 20 bases. This chain's CDR3 is CASANPLGATNQPQHF. Here the CDR3 DNA reads TGTGCTAGTGCCAACCCCCTAGGGGCCACTAATCAGCCCCAGCATTTT.

The chain uses TRBV19 and TRBJ2-1, with 7 nucleotides matching TRBD2. The germline gives CDR1 LNHDA, CDR2 SQIVND (reference sequence). The CDR3 sequence is 12 residues long. V dropped 2 bases and J dropped 10; count of bases not matched to a gene: 2. The CDR3 loop reads CASSIRREEQFF. In DNA, the CDR3 is TGTGCCAGTAGTATACGGCGGGAGGAGCAGTTCTTC.

CDR3 in DNA: TGTGCCAGCAGCTTGGCCAGCTATGGCTACACCTTC. It yields the protein CASSLASYGYTF. This chain joins TRBV5-8 and TRBJ1-2; D gene ambiguous. Trimming took off 0 bases at V and 4 bases at J, with 4 bases between the two ends. Germline CDR1 and CDR2: SGHTS and YDEGEE. The CDR3 sequence is 12 residues long.

The sample holds many counts of this clonotype. This chain joins TRBV5-1 and TRBJ2-7; 7 bases are a match to TRBD1. Germline CDR1 is SGHRS and CDR2 is YFSETQ. This CDR3 has 14 amino acids. V was clipped by 0 bases and J by 5 bases; unmatched bases: 5. The CDR3 DNA follows: TGCGCCAGCAGCTTGGAAGGGGGCTTGGACGAGCAGTACTTC. The encoded protein is CASSLEGGLDEQYF.

The chain combines TRBV7-2 with TRBJ1-2; D gene ambiguous. The V gene's germline CDR1 is SGHTA and CDR2 FQGNSA. This CDR3 has 14 amino acids. Trimming took 1 base from V and 3 from J, leaving 9 bases between them. The CDR3 DNA follows: TGTGCCAGCAGCTTAGTGGGGAAGGACTATGGCTACACCTTC. Translated, it gives CASSLVGKDYGYTF.